Below are 8 T cell receptor beta chains sequenced from a single sample in a study of T cells in Graves' hyperthyroidism and ophthalmopathy. RNA transcripts gave rise to amplified TCR beta CDR3 regions. First-round RT-PCR with HTBI primers amplified the TCR CDR3 region. TCRdb called the multiplex PCR reads again in MiXCR, with one record for every CDR3 protein. Here the sample spans 500,000 to 800,000 distinct CDR3 sequences, 14% being singletons. Input material: blood. These receptors were taken from a woman aged 45-65 years with Graves' ophthalmopathy.

V and J are TRBV7-3 and TRBJ2-1; D remains ambiguous. Trimming cost V 0 bases and J 5 bases, with 8 bases left between them. There are 14 residues in the CDR3. Germline V gives CDR1 SGHTA, CDR2 FQGTGA. The DNA for the CDR3 is TGTGCCAGCAGCTTAACGGTGACCCACAATGAGCAGTTCTTC. This gives the protein CASSLTVTHNEQFF.

This clonotype was counted ten times or more. This rearrangement joins TRBV29-1 to TRBJ2-3, with D uncertain. CDR1 and CDR2 (germline): SQVTM, ANQGSEA. The CDR3 extends over 11 amino acids. The V end was cut by 2 bases, the J end by 3 bases, with 3 bases between. CDR3 in amino acids: CSVEYTDTQYF. CDR3 coding DNA: TGCAGCGTTGAATATACAGATACGCAGTATTTT.

This clonotype came up many times. The chain is built from TRBV5-1 and TRBJ2-1; D remains unclear. The CDR3 is made up of 16 amino acids. Germline assignment: CDR1 SGHRS and CDR2 YFSETQ. With 7 bases removed from V and 5 bases from J, the gap between germline ends came to 22 bases. The CDR3 loop is CASCKLGSRPNNEQFF. CDR3 nucleotides: TGCGCCAGCTGCAAATTAGGGTCTCGACCAAACAATGAGCAGTTCTTC.

CDR3 DNA: TGTGCCACCCGACAGGCGGGGGACACCGGGAGACAAGAGACCCAGTACTTC. It codes for CATRQAGDTGRQETQYF. J is TRBJ2-5 and V is TRBV6-2 or TRBV6-3; possible D gene TRBD2, 7 bases. CDR1 and CDR2 (germline): MNHEY, SVGEGT. With 10 bases removed from V and 2 bases from J, the gap between germline ends came to 26 bases. This CDR3 is 17 amino acids long.

This clonotype was detected many times. The chain's CDR3 is CASSPNVGGRRYEQYF. CDR3 nucleotides: TGTGCCAGCAGCCCAAATGTGGGAGGTCGGCGTTACGAGCAGTACTTC. The chain recombines TRBV7-8 with TRBJ2-7; D is possibly TRBD2 (6 bases). Germline V CDR1 and CDR2: SGHVS, FQNEAQ. This CDR3 contains 16 residues. Trimming removed 5 bases from V and 4 bases from J, with 21 bases in between.

This clonotype was seen many times. The junction differs from germline at one of its ends, possibly a read error. CDR3 DNA sequence: TGTGCCAGCAGCCCCGGGACTATGGCCTACGATGAGCAGTTCTTC. The encoded protein is CASSPGTMAYDEQFF. The rearrangement links TRBV7-2 to TRBJ2-1; 7 bases are a match to TRBD2. The germline CDR1 and CDR2 sequences are SGHTA and FQGNSA. The CDR3 is 15 amino acids.

This chain links TRBV27 with TRBJ2-1; 9 bases agree with TRBD1. The CDR3 loop spans 15 amino acids. Looked up from germline, CDR1 is MNHEY and CDR2 is SMNVEV (reference sequence). V trimming: 6 bases; J trimming: 9 bases; junction bases outside the gene matches: 12. CDR3 sequence: CASRDPGTGNFEQFF. The CDR3 DNA sequence: TGTGCCAGCAGGGATCCCGGGACAGGGAATTTTGAGCAGTTCTTC.

The chain links TRBV18 to TRBJ1-6; D might be TRBD1 (6 bases). Germline values: CDR1 KGHSH, CDR2 LQKENI. Trimming took off 2 bases at V and 5 bases at J, with 13 bases between the two ends. This CDR3 comprises 16 residues. CDR3 residues: CASSPTGTWDNSPLHF. CDR3 DNA: TGTGCCAGCTCACCAACCGGGACATGGGATAATTCACCCCTCCACTTT.